The rows below give T cell receptor beta chains drawn from one sample of a study of blood T cells in healthy people across ages. MiXCR was run by TCRdb on the 5' RACE reads, yielding one entry per CDR3 protein. Among roughly 680,000 distinct CDR3 sequences, approximately 21% were seen once, and the ten largest hold 3% to 4%. The sequenced material came from blood. These receptors were taken from a man in his 70s in good health. Both conserved end residues are part of each CDR3. D genes are given only for firm matches. Clone size appears in some rows only: once, few, many, or a class for an expanded clone.

CDR3 DNA: TGCAGTGCTAGCCAGGCTGTTAGCTACGAGCAGTACTTC
CDR3 protein: CSASQAVSYEQYF
J gene: TRBJ2-7
clone size: NA
V gene: TRBV20-1
D gene: NA

CDR3 DNA: TGTGCCTGGACAAGGACTAGCGGGAGGTACACCGGGGAGCTGTTTTTT
CDR3 protein: CAWTRTSGRYTGELFF
J gene: TRBJ2-2
clone size: NA
V gene: TRBV30
D gene: TRBD2

CDR3 DNA: TGTGCCACCGTCCGGGACAGGGTCGGCTACACCTTC
CDR3 protein: CATVRDRVGYTF
J gene: TRBJ1-2
clone size: NA
V gene: TRBV28
D gene: TRBD1

CDR3 DNA: TGTGCCCCCTCATTCGCCCCTGAACTAGACACCGGGGAGCTGTTTTTT
CDR3 protein: CAPSFAPELDTGELFF
J gene: TRBJ2-2
clone size: NA
V gene: TRBV24-1
D gene: NA

CDR3 DNA: TGTGCCAGCAGTTTAACTCCTCGACCACCTAGCGGGATAACCTACGAGCAGTACTTC
CDR3 protein: CASSLTPRPPSGITYEQYF
J gene: TRBJ2-7
clone size: NA
V gene: TRBV12-3/TRBV12-4
D gene: TRBD2

CDR3 DNA: TGTGCCAGCAGTTACGCGGGCCAGTTAGTGCCCCACTACTTC
CDR3 protein: CASSYAGQLVPHYF
J gene: TRBJ2-7
clone size: once
V gene: TRBV6-2/TRBV6-3
D gene: NA

CDR3 DNA: TGTGCCAGCAGCTTAGCGGGAGGGCCTCGGCATGAGCAGTTCTTC
CDR3 protein: CASSLAGGPRHEQFF
J gene: TRBJ2-1
clone size: many
V gene: TRBV7-2
D gene: TRBD2

CDR3 DNA: TGTGCCAGCAGAAGACAGGGGCAGGGCATTCAGTACTTC
CDR3 protein: CASRRQGQGIQYF
J gene: TRBJ2-4
clone size: NA
V gene: TRBV3-1
D gene: TRBD1

CDR3 DNA: TGCAGTGCTAACCGGCTAGCGGGAACCACAGATACGCAGTATTTT
CDR3 protein: CSANRLAGTTDTQYF
J gene: TRBJ2-3
clone size: NA
V gene: TRBV20-1
D gene: TRBD2

CDR3 DNA: TGTGCCAGCAGTCTCCTCTCGACAGGGGCCCAATGGCCCCAGCATTTT
CDR3 protein: CASSLLSTGAQWPQHF
J gene: TRBJ1-5
clone size: NA
V gene: TRBV28
D gene: TRBD1

CDR3 DNA: TGTGCCAGCACCCGAAGGACTAGCGGTCAGAGCTCCTACAATGAGCAGTTCTTC
CDR3 protein: CASTRRTSGQSSYNEQFF
J gene: TRBJ2-1
clone size: NA
V gene: TRBV7-2
D gene: TRBD2

CDR3 DNA: TGCAGTGCTAGTCCGGGACAGGGGGTATTGGAGACCCAGTACTTC
CDR3 protein: CSASPGQGVLETQYF
J gene: TRBJ2-5
clone size: many
V gene: TRBV20-1
D gene: TRBD1

CDR3 DNA: TGCGCCAGCAGCCCTTCCGGGACGGCCTCGTATGGCTACACCTTC
CDR3 protein: CASSPSGTASYGYTF
J gene: TRBJ1-2
clone size: few
V gene: TRBV5-1
D gene: NA

CDR3 DNA: TGTGCCAGCACGCACAGTAAGAACACCGGGGAGCTGTTTTTT
CDR3 protein: CASTHSKNTGELFF
J gene: TRBJ2-2
clone size: few
V gene: TRBV7-2
D gene: NA

CDR3 DNA: TGCGCCAGCAGTTCCGGACAGCCCACTAACTATGGCTACACCTTC
CDR3 protein: CASSSGQPTNYGYTF
J gene: TRBJ1-2
clone size: NA
V gene: TRBV5-1
D gene: NA

CDR3 DNA: TGTGCCAGCAGCCCGAGGCAGGGCTTGAGGAATGAGCAGTTCTTC
CDR3 protein: CASSPRQGLRNEQFF
J gene: TRBJ2-1
clone size: few
V gene: TRBV7-6
D gene: NA

CDR3 DNA: TGTGCCAGCAGCTCGTGGGGCCAGTGGAGTGACACTGAAGCTTTCTTT
CDR3 protein: CASSSWGQWSDTEAFF
J gene: TRBJ1-1
clone size: NA
V gene: TRBV11-2
D gene: NA

CDR3 DNA: TGTGCCAGCAGCGGAGGGACGGCTGGATGGAACACCATATATTTT
CDR3 protein: CASSGGTAGWNTIYF
J gene: TRBJ1-3
clone size: NA
V gene: TRBV9
D gene: NA

CDR3 DNA: TGTGCCAGCAGTGGGGCGATGCAGGATACGCAGTATTTT
CDR3 protein: CASSGAMQDTQYF
J gene: TRBJ2-3
clone size: NA
V gene: TRBV12-3/TRBV12-4
D gene: NA

CDR3 DNA: TGTGCCAGCAGCTTAGTTACTAGTTCTCGACCCTACGAGCAGTACTTC
CDR3 protein: CASSLVTSSRPYEQYF
J gene: TRBJ2-7
clone size: few
V gene: TRBV7-9
D gene: NA

CDR3 DNA: TGCGCCAGCATGACTGACAGGGTTAAAAACATTCAGTACTTC
CDR3 protein: CASMTDRVKNIQYF
J gene: TRBJ2-4
clone size: NA
V gene: TRBV10-2
D gene: TRBD1

CDR3 DNA: TGTGCCAGCAGTTACTCGCGCCATTCGGGACTTCTCAATGAGCAGTTCTTC
CDR3 protein: CASSYSRHSGLLNEQFF
J gene: TRBJ2-1
clone size: NA
V gene: TRBV6-2/TRBV6-3
D gene: NA

CDR3 DNA: TGCGCCAGCAGCGAGGCGACAGGGGGCTTTGAGACCCAGTACTTC
CDR3 protein: CASSEATGGFETQYF
J gene: TRBJ2-5
clone size: few
V gene: TRBV5-1
D gene: TRBD1

CDR3 DNA: TGCGCCAGCAGCCAAGATGAGTCAGACAATGAGCAGTTCTTC
CDR3 protein: CASSQDESDNEQFF
J gene: TRBJ2-1
clone size: few
V gene: TRBV4-1
D gene: NA

CDR3 DNA: TGTGCCAGCAGGCGGGAAGACAGGGGAGGTAATCAGCCCCAGCATTTT
CDR3 protein: CASRREDRGGNQPQHF
J gene: TRBJ1-5
clone size: few
V gene: TRBV6-5
D gene: TRBD1

CDR3 DNA: TGTGCCAGCTCACCACTGAAGCGGGGCCTGCACGAGCAGTACTTC
CDR3 protein: CASSPLKRGLHEQYF
J gene: TRBJ2-7
clone size: NA
V gene: TRBV18
D gene: TRBD2

CDR3 DNA: TGTGCCATCAGTGAGTCGACCGGTAATGAAAAACTGTTTTTT
CDR3 protein: CAISESTGNEKLFF
J gene: TRBJ1-4
clone size: NA
V gene: TRBV10-3
D gene: NA

CDR3 DNA: TGTGCCAGCAGCTTAGACCCCGGGCAGGGGGTTAACTATGGCTACACCTTC
CDR3 protein: CASSLDPGQGVNYGYTF
J gene: TRBJ1-2
clone size: NA
V gene: TRBV11-2
D gene: TRBD1

CDR3 DNA: TGCGCCAGCAGCCACGCACCGTCAGGGACAGAGACCCAGTACTTC
CDR3 protein: CASSHAPSGTETQYF
J gene: TRBJ2-5
clone size: NA
V gene: TRBV4-1
D gene: NA

CDR3 DNA: TGCGCCAGCAGCCCCCGGCCTAGCGGGAGGGCCTATGAGCAGTTCTTC
CDR3 protein: CASSPRPSGRAYEQFF
J gene: TRBJ2-1
clone size: NA
V gene: TRBV5-1
D gene: TRBD2

CDR3 DNA: TGTGCCAGCAGCACACAGGACAGGGACGAGCAGTACTTC
CDR3 protein: CASSTQDRDEQYF
J gene: TRBJ2-7
clone size: NA
V gene: TRBV7-9
D gene: TRBD1

CDR3 DNA: TGTGCCAGCATTAGCGGGAGGACAGATACGCAGTATTTT
CDR3 protein: CASISGRTDTQYF
J gene: TRBJ2-3
clone size: NA
V gene: TRBV28
D gene: TRBD2

CDR3 DNA: TGCGCCAGCAGCTTGACACCCCCTGGGTCCTCCTACGAGCAGTACTTC
CDR3 protein: CASSLTPPGSSYEQYF
J gene: TRBJ2-7
clone size: NA
V gene: TRBV5-1
D gene: NA